In this sample, the clone carrying this T cell receptor beta chain turned up a few times. The entry originates in a study of Graves' ophthalmopathy and Graves' hyperthyroidism. Background on the study: Prior to any treatment, peripheral blood was collected at the time of initial diagnosis.

Investigators amplified TCR beta CDR3 regions from RNA transcripts. After a first-round RT-PCR with HTBI primers, a second-round multiplex PCR was run. TCRdb re-derived calls from the multiplex PCR reads in MiXCR, one entry per CDR3 protein. The table records approximately 460,000 distinct CDR3 sequences, approximately 15% of them present only once. V was pared by 1 base and J by 5 bases, with 17 bases between. The CDR3 sequence is 16 residues long. The sequence derives from a woman in her 30s with Graves' ophthalmopathy. Sequencing used blood. This chain connects TRBV12-3 or TRBV12-4 to TRBJ1-1; possibly TRBD1 for D (6 bases). CDR3 loop: CASSLDGGAGWTEAFF. The DNA of the CDR3 is TGTGCCAGCAGTTTAGACGGGGGGGCGGGGTGGACTGAAGCTTTCTTT.